This entry lists 3 T cell receptor beta chains sequenced from one sample in a study of metastatic and nonmetastatic thyroid tumors. TCRdb re-called the PCR reads via MiXCR. The sample lists 20,000 or so clones; roughly an eighth were seen once. Among the patients, none had received any treatment before thyroid surgery. Material: blood. The source is a male donor with papillary thyroid cancer or a benign thyroid nodule (not recorded which). Some clones in this sample may be carry-over from other donors' samples.

This clone was counted many times. The V and J genes are TRBV13 and TRBJ2-2, with no clear D. Germline V CDR1 and CDR2: PRHDT, FYEKMQ (reference sequence). This CDR3 contains 11 residues. The V end lost 1 base, the J end lost 7 bases, and 1 base lay between the germline ends. Here the CDR3 reads CASSLVGELFF. CDR3 nucleotide sequence: TGTGCCAGCAGCTTAGTCGGGGAGCTGTTTTTT.

This sequence joins TRBV11-2 and TRBJ2-1; D uncertain. In germline, CDR1 is SGHAT, CDR2 FQNNGV. The V and J ends lost 1 base and 7 bases respectively, with 11 bases between them. The CDR3 consists of 14 residues. The CDR3 bases are TGTGCCAGCAGCTTAGGTGACGTACGAAATGAGCAGTTCTTC. Residues: CASSLGDVRNEQFF.

The V and J genes are TRBV9 and TRBJ2-2; TRBD1 is a possible D gene (6 bases). The CDR3 spans 12 residues. Trimming took 4 bases from V and 9 from J, leaving 10 bases between them. Germline assignment: CDR1 SGDLS and CDR2 YYNGEE. The CDR3: CASSLDSRELFF. The CDR3 DNA is TGTGCCAGCAGCTTGGACAGCAGGGAGCTGTTTTTT.